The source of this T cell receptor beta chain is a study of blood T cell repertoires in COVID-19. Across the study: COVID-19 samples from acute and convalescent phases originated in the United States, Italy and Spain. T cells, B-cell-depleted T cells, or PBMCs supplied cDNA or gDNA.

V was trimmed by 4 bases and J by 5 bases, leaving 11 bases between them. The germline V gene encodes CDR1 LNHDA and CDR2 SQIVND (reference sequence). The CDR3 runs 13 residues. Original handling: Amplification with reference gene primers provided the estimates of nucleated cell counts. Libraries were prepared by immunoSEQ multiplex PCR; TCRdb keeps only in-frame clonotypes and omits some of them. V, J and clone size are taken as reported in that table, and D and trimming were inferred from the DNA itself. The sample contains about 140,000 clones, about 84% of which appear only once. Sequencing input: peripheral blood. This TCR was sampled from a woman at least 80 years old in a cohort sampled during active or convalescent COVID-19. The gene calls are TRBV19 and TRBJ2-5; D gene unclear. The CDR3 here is CASSRQHGETQYF. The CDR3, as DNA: TGTGCCAGTAGTAGACAACATGGGGAGACCCAGTACTTC.